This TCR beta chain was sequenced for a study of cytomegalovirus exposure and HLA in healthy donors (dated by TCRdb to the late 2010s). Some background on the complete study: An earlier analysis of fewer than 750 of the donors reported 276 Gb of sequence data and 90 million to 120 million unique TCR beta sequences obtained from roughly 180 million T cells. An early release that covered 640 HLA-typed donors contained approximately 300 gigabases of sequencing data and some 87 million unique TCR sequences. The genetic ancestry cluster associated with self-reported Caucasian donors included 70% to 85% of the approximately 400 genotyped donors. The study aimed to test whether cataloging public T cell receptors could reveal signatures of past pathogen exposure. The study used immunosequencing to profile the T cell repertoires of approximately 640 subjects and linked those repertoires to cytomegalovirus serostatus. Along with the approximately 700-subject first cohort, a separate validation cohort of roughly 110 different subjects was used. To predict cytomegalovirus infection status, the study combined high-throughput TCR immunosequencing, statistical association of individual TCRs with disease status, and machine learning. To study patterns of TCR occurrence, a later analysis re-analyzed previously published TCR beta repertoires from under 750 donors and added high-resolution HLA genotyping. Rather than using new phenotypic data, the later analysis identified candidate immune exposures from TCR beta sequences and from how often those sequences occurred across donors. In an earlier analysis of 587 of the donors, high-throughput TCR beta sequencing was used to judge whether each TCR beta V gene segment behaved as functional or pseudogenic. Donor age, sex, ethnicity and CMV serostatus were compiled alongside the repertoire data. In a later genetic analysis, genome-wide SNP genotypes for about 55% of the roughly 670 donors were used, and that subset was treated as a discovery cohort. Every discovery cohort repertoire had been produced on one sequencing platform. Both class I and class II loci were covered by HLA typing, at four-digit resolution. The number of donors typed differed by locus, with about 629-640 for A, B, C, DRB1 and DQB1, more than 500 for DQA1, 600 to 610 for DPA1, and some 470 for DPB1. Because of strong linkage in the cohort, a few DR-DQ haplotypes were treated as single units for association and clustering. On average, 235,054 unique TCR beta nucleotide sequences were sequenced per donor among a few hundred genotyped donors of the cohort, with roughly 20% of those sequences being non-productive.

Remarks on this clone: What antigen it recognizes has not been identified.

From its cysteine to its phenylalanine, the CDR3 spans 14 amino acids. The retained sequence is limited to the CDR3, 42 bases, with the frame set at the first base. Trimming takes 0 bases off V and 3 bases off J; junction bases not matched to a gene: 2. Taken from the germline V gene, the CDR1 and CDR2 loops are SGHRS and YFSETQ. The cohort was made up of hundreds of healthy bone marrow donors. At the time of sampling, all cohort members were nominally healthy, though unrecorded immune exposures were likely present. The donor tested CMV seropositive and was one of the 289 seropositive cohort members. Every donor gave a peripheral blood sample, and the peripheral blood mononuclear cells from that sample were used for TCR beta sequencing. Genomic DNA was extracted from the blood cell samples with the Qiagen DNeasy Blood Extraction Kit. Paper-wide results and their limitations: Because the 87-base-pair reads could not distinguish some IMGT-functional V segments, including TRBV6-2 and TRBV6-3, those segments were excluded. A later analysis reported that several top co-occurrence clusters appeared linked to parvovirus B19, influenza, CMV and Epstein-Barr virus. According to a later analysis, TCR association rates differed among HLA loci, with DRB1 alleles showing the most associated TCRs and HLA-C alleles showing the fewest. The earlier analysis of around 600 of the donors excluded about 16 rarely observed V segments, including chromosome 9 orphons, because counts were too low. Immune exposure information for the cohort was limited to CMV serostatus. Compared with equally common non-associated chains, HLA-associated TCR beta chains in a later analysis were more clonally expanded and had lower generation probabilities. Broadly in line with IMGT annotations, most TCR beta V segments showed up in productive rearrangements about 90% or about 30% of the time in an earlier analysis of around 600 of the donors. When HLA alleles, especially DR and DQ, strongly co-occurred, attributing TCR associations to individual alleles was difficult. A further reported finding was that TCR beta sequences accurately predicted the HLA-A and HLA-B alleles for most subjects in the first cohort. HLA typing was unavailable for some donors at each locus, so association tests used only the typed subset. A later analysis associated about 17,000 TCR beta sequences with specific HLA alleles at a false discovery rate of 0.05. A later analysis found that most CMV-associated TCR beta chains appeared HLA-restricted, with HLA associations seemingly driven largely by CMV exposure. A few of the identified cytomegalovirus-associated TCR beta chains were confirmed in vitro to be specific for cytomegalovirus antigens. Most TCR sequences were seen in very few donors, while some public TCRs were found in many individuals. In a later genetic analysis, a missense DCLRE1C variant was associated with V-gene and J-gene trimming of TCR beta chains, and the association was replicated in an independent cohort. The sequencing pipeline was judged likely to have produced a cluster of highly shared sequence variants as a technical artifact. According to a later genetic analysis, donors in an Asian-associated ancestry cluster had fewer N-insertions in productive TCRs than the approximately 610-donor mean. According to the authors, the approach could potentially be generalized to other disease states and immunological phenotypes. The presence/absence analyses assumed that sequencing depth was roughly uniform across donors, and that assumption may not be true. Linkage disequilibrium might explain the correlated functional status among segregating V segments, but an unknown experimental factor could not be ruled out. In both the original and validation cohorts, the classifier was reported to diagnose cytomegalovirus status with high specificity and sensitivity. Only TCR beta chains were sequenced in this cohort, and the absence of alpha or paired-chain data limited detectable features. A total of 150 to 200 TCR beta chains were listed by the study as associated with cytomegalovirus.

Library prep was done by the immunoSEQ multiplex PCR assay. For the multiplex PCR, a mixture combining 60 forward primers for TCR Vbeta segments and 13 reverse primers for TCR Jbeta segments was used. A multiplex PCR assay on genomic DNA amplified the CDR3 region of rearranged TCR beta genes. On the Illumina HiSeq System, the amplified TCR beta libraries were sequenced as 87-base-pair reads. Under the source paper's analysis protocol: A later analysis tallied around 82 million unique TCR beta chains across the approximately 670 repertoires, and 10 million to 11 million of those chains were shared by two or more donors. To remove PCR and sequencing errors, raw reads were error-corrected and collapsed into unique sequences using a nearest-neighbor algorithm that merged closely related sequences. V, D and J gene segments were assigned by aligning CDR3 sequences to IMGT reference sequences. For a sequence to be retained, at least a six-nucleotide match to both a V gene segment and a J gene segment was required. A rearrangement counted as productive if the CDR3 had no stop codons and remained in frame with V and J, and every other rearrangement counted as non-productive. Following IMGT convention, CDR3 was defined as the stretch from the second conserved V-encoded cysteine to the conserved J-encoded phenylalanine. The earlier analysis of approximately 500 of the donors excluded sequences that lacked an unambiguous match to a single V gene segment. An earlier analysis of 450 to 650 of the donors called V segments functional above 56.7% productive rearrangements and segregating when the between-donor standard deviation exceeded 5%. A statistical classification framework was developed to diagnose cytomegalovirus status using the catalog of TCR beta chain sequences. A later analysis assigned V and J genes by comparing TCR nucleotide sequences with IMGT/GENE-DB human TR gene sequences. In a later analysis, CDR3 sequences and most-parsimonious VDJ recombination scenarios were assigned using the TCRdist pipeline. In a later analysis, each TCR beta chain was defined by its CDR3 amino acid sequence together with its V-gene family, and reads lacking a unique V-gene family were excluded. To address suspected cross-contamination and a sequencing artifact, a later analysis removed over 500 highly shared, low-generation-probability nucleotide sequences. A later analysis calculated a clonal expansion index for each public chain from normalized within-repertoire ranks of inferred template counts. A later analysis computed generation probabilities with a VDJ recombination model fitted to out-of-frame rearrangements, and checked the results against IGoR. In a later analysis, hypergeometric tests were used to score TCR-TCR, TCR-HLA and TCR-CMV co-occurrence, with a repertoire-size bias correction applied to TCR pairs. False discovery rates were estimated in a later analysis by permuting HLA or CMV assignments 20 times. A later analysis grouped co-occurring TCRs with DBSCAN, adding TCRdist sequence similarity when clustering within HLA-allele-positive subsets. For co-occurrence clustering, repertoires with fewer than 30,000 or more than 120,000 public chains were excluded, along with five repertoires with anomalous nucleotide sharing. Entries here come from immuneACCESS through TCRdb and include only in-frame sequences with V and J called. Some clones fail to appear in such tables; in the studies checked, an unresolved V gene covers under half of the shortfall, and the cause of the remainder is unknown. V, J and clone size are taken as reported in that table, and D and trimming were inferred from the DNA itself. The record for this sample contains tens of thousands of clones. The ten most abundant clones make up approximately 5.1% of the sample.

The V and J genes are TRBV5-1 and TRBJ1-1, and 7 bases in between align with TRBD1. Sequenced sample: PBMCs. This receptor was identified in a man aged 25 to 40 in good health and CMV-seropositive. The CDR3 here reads CASSLAGQYTEAFF. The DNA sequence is TGCGCCAGCAGCTTGGCGGGACAGTACACTGAAGCTTTCTTT.